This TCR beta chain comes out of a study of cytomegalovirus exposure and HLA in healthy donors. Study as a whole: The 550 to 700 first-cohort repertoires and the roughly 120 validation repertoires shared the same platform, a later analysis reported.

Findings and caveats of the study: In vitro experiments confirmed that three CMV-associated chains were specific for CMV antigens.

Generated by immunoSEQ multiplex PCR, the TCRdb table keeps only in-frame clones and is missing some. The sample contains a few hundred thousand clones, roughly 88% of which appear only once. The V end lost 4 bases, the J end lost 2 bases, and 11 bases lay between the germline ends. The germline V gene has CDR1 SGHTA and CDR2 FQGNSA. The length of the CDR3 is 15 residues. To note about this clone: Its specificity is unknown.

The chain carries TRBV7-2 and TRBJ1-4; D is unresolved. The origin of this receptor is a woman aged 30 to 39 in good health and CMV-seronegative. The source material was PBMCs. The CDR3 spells CASSSATGTNEKLFF. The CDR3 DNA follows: TGTGCCAGCAGCTCCGCGACGGGCACTAATGAAAAACTGTTTTTT.